This T cell receptor beta chain was sequenced during a study of T cells in Graves' hyperthyroidism and ophthalmopathy. V was cut by 7 bases and J by 3 bases, with 12 bases left in between. The CDR3 contains 13 residues. The V gene's germline CDR1 is LGHNT and CDR2 FRNRAP. Study-level findings and limits: Model predictions of ophthalmopathy came a median roughly 6.4 months before onset.

The source material, RNA transcripts, was used to amplify TCR beta CDR3 regions. The TCR CDR3 first-round RT-PCR relied on the HTBI primer set. TCRdb re-called the multiplex PCR reads with MiXCR, one entry per CDR3 protein. The data contain roughly 500,000 distinct CDR3 sequences, around a fifth of them seen just once; the ten biggest clones take up 49%. This clonotype was seen a handful of times. Its antigen is unknown. The study based diagnoses on clinical symptoms, serum thyroxine and TRAb, thyroid ultrasound and orbital computed tomography. This receptor was taken from a woman between 65 and 79 years old with Graves' ophthalmopathy. Sequencing was performed on blood. The genes are TRBV12-5 and TRBJ1-1; D uncertain. The CDR3 sequence: CASAPASDTEAFF. CDR3 sequence (DNA): TGTGCTAGTGCCCCCGCCAGCGACACTGAAGCTTTCTTT.